The clone carrying this T cell receptor beta chain was counted a few times. Clones were read by immunoSEQ multiplex PCR, and TCRdb kept only the in-frame ones, dropping some. The repertoire has around 310,000 clones, more than 65% of them found once; the top ten carry over 5%. The data derive from a study of cytotoxic CD8 clonotypes in ibrutinib-treated CLL. CDR1 MNHEY and CDR2 SVGAGI come from the germline V gene. The CDR3 extends over 13 amino acids. V was cut by 11 bases and J by 4 bases, with 15 bases left in between. V and J are TRBV6-5 and TRBJ1-5; tentative D call: TRBD1 (5 bases). The TCR originated in a human donor with chronic lymphocytic leukemia. The sample here was PBMCs, taken before ibrutinib treatment. The CDR3 nucleotides read TGTGCCGGGGGGAACGGAGATAATCAGCCCCAGCATTTT. This encodes CAGGNGDNQPQHF.